This T cell receptor (beta chain) was identified in a study of blood T cells in healthy people across ages. About the research overall: Roughly one uniquely barcoded beta molecule per two T cells was captured. Regarding the study as a whole: Without sorted subsets, naive and antigen-experienced compartments could not be conclusively compared.

V dropped 4 bases and J dropped 5; count of bases not matched to a gene: 11. The CDR3 sequence is 16 residues long. In regard to this clonotype: What it binds is not known.

The authors ran a second PCR of 7 to 11 cycles using a sample-barcoded 5' primer and a J-beta primer mix. MiXCR, run by TCRdb on the 5' RACE reads, gives a single entry per CDR3 protein. The sample yields over 1,200,000 distinct CDR3 sequences, approximately 63% seen once. This chain joins TRBV12-3 or TRBV12-4 and TRBJ2-1; TRBD2 aligns across 7 bases. This clonotype was sampled from a man aged 18 to 35 in good health. The source material was blood. CDR3 DNA sequence: TGTGCCAGCAGTTCAGTGGGGGGGGGAGCGGACAATGAGCAGTTCTTC. It specifies CASSSVGGGADNEQFF.